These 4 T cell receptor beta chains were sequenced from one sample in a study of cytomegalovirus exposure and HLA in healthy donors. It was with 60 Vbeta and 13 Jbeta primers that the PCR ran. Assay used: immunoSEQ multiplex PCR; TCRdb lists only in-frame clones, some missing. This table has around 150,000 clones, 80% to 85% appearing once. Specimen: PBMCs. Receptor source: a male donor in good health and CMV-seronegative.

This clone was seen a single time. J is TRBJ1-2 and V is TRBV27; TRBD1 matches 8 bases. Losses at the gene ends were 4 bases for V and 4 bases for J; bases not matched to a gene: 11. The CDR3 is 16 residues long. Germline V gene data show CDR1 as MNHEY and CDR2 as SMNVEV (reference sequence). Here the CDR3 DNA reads TGTGCCAGCAGTTACATTCCGACAGGGGCCTTCTATGGCTACACCTTC. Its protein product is CASSYIPTGAFYGYTF.

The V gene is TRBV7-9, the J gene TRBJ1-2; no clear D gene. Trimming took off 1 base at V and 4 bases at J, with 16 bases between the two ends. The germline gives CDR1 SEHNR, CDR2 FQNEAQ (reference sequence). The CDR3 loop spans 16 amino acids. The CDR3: CASSLGATKGAYGYTF. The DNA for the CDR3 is TGTGCCAGCAGCTTAGGCGCGACGAAGGGAGCCTATGGCTACACCTTC.

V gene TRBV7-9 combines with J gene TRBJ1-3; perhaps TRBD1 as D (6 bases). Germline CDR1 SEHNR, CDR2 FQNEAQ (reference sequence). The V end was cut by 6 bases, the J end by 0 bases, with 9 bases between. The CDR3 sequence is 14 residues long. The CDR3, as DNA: TGTGCCAGCAGGATGGGGGCCTCTGGAAACACCATATATTTT. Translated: CASRMGASGNTIYF.

The CDR3 DNA reads TGCGCCAGCAGCTTGGAGGGGGCAGCGGACGGCTACACCTTC. It is translated as CASSLEGAADGYTF. The chain recombines TRBV5-1 with TRBJ1-2; 7 nucleotides line up with TRBD1. The V segment lost 0 bases and the J segment 8 bases; nucleotides outside the gene matches: 7. CDR3 size: 14 residues. Germline V gene sequence: CDR1 SGHRS, CDR2 YFSETQ. Filled out from reference TRBV5-1 and TRBJ1-2, the complete variable domain reads KAGVTQTPRYLIKTRGQQVTLSCSPISGHRSVSWYQQTPGQGLQFLFEYFSETQRNKGNFPGRFSGRQFSNSRSEMNVSTLELGDSALYLCASSLEGAADGYTFGSGTRLTVV.